The 7 T cell receptor beta chains listed next were all sequenced from one sample in a study of T cell changes during pregnancy in multiple sclerosis. Sequenced by immunoSEQ multiplex PCR; TCRdb stores in-frame clones only, minus some. The sample yields more than 45,000 clones, around 94% seen once. The input for sequencing was CD4+ T cells from peripheral blood mononuclear cells, taken in the first trimester of pregnancy. All receptors derive from a female donor with multiple sclerosis, enrolled in a pregnancy study.

This chain links TRBV9 with TRBJ1-3, with TRBD1 matching 8 bases. V shed 2 bases and J 0 bases; nucleotides not matched to a gene: 7. Germline CDR1 SGDLS, CDR2 YYNGEE. This CDR3 has 17 amino acids. The CDR3 sequence is CASSVQDRGSSGNTIYF. CDR3 in DNA: TGTGCCAGCAGCGTCCAAGACAGGGGATCCTCTGGAAACACCATATATTTT.

V and J are TRBV19 and TRBJ1-6; perhaps TRBD1 as D (6 bases). This CDR3 contains 17 residues. V was shortened by 3 bases and J by 0 bases, with 12 bases between the two germline ends. Germline CDR1 reads LNHDA; CDR2 reads SQIVND (reference sequence). In DNA, the CDR3 is TGTGCCAGTAGTATCTGGGGACAAAGCTCCTATAATTCACCCCTCCACTTT. This gives the protein CASSIWGQSSYNSPLHF.

The sample holds one count of this clone. The chain employs TRBV6-1 and TRBJ1-5; no clear D gene. The CDR3 has 13 amino acids. Between the trimmed V and J ends, which lost 6 bases and 4 bases, there was a span of 10 bases. Germline loops: CDR1 MNHNS, CDR2 SASEGT. The CDR3 region has the DNA TGTGCCAGCAGGGGAGATGGGAATCAGCCCCAGCATTTT. Amino acid sequence: CASRGDGNQPQHF.

The J gene is TRBJ2-2, the V gene TRBV6-1; 10 nucleotides align to TRBD1. This CDR3 comprises 17 residues. Germline CDR1 reads MNHNS; CDR2 reads SASEGT. V shed 3 bases, J shed 3 bases, and the junction held 7 bases outside the gene matches. The DNA for the CDR3 is TGTGCCAGCAGTGACGGGACAGGGGCCCTCGACACCGGGGAGCTGTTTTTT. Translation gives CASSDGTGALDTGELFF.

The gene calls are TRBV30 and TRBJ1-1; 7 nucleotides agree with TRBD1. This CDR3 region has 12 residues. CDR1 is GTSNPN, CDR2 SVGIG, per germline (reference sequence). J lost 3 bases, V lost 5 bases, and 3 bases had no gene match. DNA for the CDR3: TGTGCCTGGGCTGGGACAGACACTGAAGCTTTCTTT. It yields the protein CAWAGTDTEAFF.

The chain combines TRBV19 with TRBJ2-3; 8 bases agree with TRBD1. Germline CDR1 and CDR2: LNHDA and SQIVND (reference sequence). V was clipped by 1 base and J by 8 bases; unmatched bases: 8. The CDR3 has 15 residues. The CDR3 DNA sequence: TGTGCCAGTAGTATAGGGAGACAGGGGAGGAGTACGCAGTATTTT. Translating gives CASSIGRQGRSTQYF.

The chain employs TRBV5-4 and TRBJ2-6, with TRBD1 identical over 7 bases. The CDR3 loop spans 17 amino acids. The J segment lost 0 bases and the V segment lost 2 bases, leaving 5 bases of the junction unmatched. Germline V gene lookup returns CDR1 SGHNT and CDR2 YYREEE (reference sequence). This chain's CDR3 is CASSFNRGGSGANVLTF. DNA of the CDR3: TGTGCCAGCAGCTTCAACAGGGGTGGCTCTGGGGCCAACGTCCTGACTTTC.